This T cell receptor (beta chain) was found in a study of ipilimumab plus nivolumab after autologous stem cell transplantation. Dosing: nivolumab 3 mg/kg IV, weeks 1, 4, 7, 10, then every two weeks to week 26. The table lists this clone with many counts. Generated by immunoSEQ multiplex PCR, the TCRdb table keeps only in-frame clones and is missing some. Among 16,000 or so clones, more than 70% were seen once, and the ten largest hold less than 25%. The CDR3 sequence is 14 residues long. In germline, CDR1 is LNHNV, CDR2 YYDKDF (reference sequence). Trimming cost V 1 base and J 9 bases; bases outside gene matches: 4.

This rearrangement joins TRBV15 to TRBJ2-2, with 8 bases that match TRBD1. This sample comprised PBMCs, obtained in a trial of ipilimumab plus nivolumab as post-transplant consolidation. The TCR originated in a male donor with diffuse large B-cell lymphoma. Here the CDR3 DNA reads TGTGCCACCAGCAGAGGTCAGGGGGCCAGGGAGCTGTTTTTT. Residues: CATSRGQGARELFF.